This passage covers 5 T cell receptor beta chains from one sample sequenced in a study of blood T cells in healthy people across ages. With a J-beta primer mix and a sample-barcoded 5' primer, a second PCR ran about 6 to 11 cycles. TCRdb reanalysed the 5' RACE reads using MiXCR and keeps one entry per CDR3 protein. The sample has some 1.5 million distinct CDR3 sequences; roughly 28% are singletons. The material sequenced was blood. The receptors were sampled from a woman aged 25 to 45 in good health.

This clonotype was observed a few times. The chain carries TRBV7-9 and TRBJ2-5; 9 nucleotides line up with TRBD2. The CDR3 is 16 residues long. In germline, CDR1 is SEHNR, CDR2 FQNEAQ (reference sequence). After removal of 0 bases from V and 1 base from J, the junction contained 3 bases not matched to a gene. This CDR3 is CASSLALAGPQETQYF. CDR3 DNA: TGTGCCAGCAGCTTAGCCCTAGCGGGGCCCCAAGAGACCCAGTACTTC.

This clonotype was observed once. The V and J genes are TRBV20-1 and TRBJ1-2; D is uncertain. The CDR3 sequence is 13 residues long. Germline lookup yields CDR1 DFQATT and CDR2 SNEGSKA (reference sequence). With 6 bases removed from V and 2 bases from J, the gap between germline ends came to 13 bases. The chain's CDR3 is CSAWPTENYGYTF. The CDR3 DNA is TGCAGTGCCTGGCCCACTGAAAACTATGGCTACACCTTC.

The CDR3 loop is CASSPTGSGSTDTQYF. CDR3 nucleotide sequence: TGCGCCAGCAGCCCCACCGGCAGCGGGAGCACAGATACGCAGTATTTT. The chain recombines TRBV5-1 with TRBJ2-3; tentatively, D is TRBD2 (6 bases). Trimming shortened V by 4 bases and J by 0 bases, and 15 bases separated the two germline ends. Germline V lookup: CDR1 SGHRS, CDR2 YFSETQ. The CDR3 sequence is 16 residues long.

CDR3 in amino acids: CASSGGERAFF. The CDR3 coding sequence is TGTGCCAGCAGCGGGGGGGAGCGGGCTTTCTTT. This chain connects TRBV13 to TRBJ1-1; the D gene is possibly TRBD1 (5 bases). Trimming took 5 bases from V and 11 from J, leaving 12 bases between them. This CDR3 spans 11 amino acids. Germline V gene data show CDR1 as PRHDT and CDR2 as FYEKMQ (reference sequence). Filled out from reference TRBV13 and TRBJ1-1, the complete variable domain reads AAGVIQSPRHLIKEKRETATLKCYPIPRHDTVYWYQQGPGQDPQFLISFYEKMQSDKGSIPDRFSAQQFSDYHSELNMSSLELGDSALYFCASSGGERAFFGQGTRLTVV.

As to this clonotype: This could be a read error, since a much larger clone is one nucleotide away. This chain links TRBV7-9 with TRBJ2-5, with TRBD2 matching over 9 bases. Germline V CDR1 and CDR2: SEHNR, FQNEAQ (reference sequence). The CDR3 has 15 amino acids. V was pared by 2 bases and J by 11 bases, with 12 bases of the junction left unmatched. This chain's CDR3 is CASSLPAGGYNEQYF. DNA of the CDR3: TGTGCCAGCAGCTTACCGGCGGGGGGGTACAATGAGCAGTACTTC.